This T cell receptor (beta chain) was observed in a study of T cells in Graves' hyperthyroidism and ophthalmopathy. Overall study results and limits: Appearing also in blood were most of the thyroid clonotypes expanded above 0.001. It was a median around 6 months before onset that the model predicted ophthalmopathy.

The authors obtained PBMCs from about 9 ml of fresh peripheral blood. The source material, RNA transcripts, was used to amplify TCR beta CDR3 regions. Carried out on the TCR CDR3, a first-round RT-PCR used the HTBI primer set. TCRdb re-analysed the multiplex PCR reads in MiXCR, keeping a single row per CDR3 protein. The data show approximately 520,000 distinct CDR3 sequences, with around a quarter seen just once and about 11% held by the top ten. This clonotype was picked up many times. Its matching antigen is unknown. The V end lost 5 bases, the J end lost 5 bases, and 19 bases lay between the germline ends. Germline V gene sequence: CDR1 SGHTS, CDR2 YDEGEE. The CDR3 extends over 15 amino acids.

This chain links TRBV5-8 with TRBJ2-5; D might be TRBD1 (5 bases). The sequence came from a woman in her 30s with Graves' ophthalmopathy. The sample comprised blood. DNA for the CDR3: TGTGCCAGCAGTTCTTTAGACAGAGTCTTTGAGACCCAGTACTTC. It translates to CASSSLDRVFETQYF.